These 18 T cell receptor beta chains were sequenced from one sample in a study of beta chain features in type 1 diabetes. Every bit of the isolated RNA underwent reverse transcription, so sequencing read expressed TCRB transcripts. Profiled with immunoSEQ multiplex PCR; TCRdb holds only in-frame clones, not every one. The sample lists under 300,000 clones; about 23% were seen once. Antigen specificity for these receptors is unknown. Points from the study as a whole: When Type 1 diabetes patients were examined, their TCRB CDR3s proved moderately but significantly shorter in all four CD4+ subsets.

Sequencing was done on a sample of naive CD4+ T cells from blood. Receptors originate from a woman in her 30s with type 1 diabetes.

There are a few counts of this clone. V usage is TRBV7-9 and J usage is TRBJ2-3; tentative D call: TRBD1 (6 bases). The V and J ends lost 5 bases and 4 bases respectively, with 16 bases between them. Germline V gene lookup returns CDR1 SEHNR and CDR2 FQNEAQ (reference sequence). The CDR3 is 15 residues long. The CDR3, as DNA: TGTGCCAGCAGCCCTATCGGGCAGGGGCCAGATACGCAGTATTTT. Protein: CASSPIGQGPDTQYF.

On this clone: The same CDR3 also results from other DNA sequences found in this sample. CDR3: CAWSHRGNQPQHF. CDR3 nucleotide sequence: TGTGCCTGGAGCCACAGGGGGAATCAGCCCCAGCATTTT. This chain uses TRBV30 with TRBJ1-5, with 8 bases matching TRBD1. Unmatched junction bases numbered 2, after V lost 3 bases and J lost 4 bases. The length of the CDR3 is 13 residues. In germline, CDR1 is GTSNPN, CDR2 SVGIG (reference sequence). Drawing the rest from reference TRBV30 and TRBJ1-5, the complete variable domain is SQTIHQWPATLVQPVGSPLSLECTVEGTSNPNLYWYRQAAGRGLQLLFYSVGIGQISSEVPQNLSASRPQDRQFILSSKKLLLSDSGFYLCAWSHRGNQPQHFGDGTRLSIL.

This clone was observed a handful of times. The chain joins TRBV18 to TRBJ2-7; 7 bases match TRBD1. Trimming cost V 1 base and J 3 bases; bases outside gene matches: 6. CDR1 is KGHSH, CDR2 LQKENI, per germline. There are 15 residues in the CDR3. This CDR3 is CASSPRPTGNYEQYF. The CDR3 region has the DNA TGTGCCAGCTCACCACGCCCGACAGGGAACTACGAGCAGTACTTC.

This clone was seen more than once but under ten times. The chain links TRBV7-3 to TRBJ2-7; perhaps TRBD1 as D (6 bases). In germline, CDR1 is SGHTA, CDR2 FQGTGA. Trimming removed 5 bases from V and 2 bases from J, with 10 bases in between. The CDR3 runs to 13 residues. This CDR3 is CASSLDRTYEQYF. In nucleotides, the CDR3 is TGTGCCAGCAGCCTCGACAGGACCTACGAGCAGTACTTC.

In its sample, this clone was seen a few times. This rearrangement joins TRBV7-9 to TRBJ1-2; possibly TRBD1 for D (6 bases). The CDR3 length is 15 residues. Trimming shortened V by 6 bases and J by 8 bases, and 22 bases separated the two germline ends. CDR1 and CDR2 (germline): SEHNR, FQNEAQ (reference sequence). The CDR3 sequence: CASRTGTPQTGGYTF. The CDR3, as DNA: TGTGCCAGCAGAACCGGGACACCACAAACCGGGGGCTACACCTTC.

The V and J genes are TRBV28 and TRBJ2-7, with TRBD2 matching over 9 bases. This CDR3 has 15 amino acids. V lost 5 bases and J lost 1; bases outside the gene matches: 6. Germline V gives CDR1 MDHEN, CDR2 SYDVKM. This CDR3 reads CASSTPGLASYEQYF. The CDR3 DNA reads TGTGCCAGCAGTACGCCGGGACTAGCTTCCTACGAGCAGTACTTC.

This chain connects TRBV30 to TRBJ2-1, with D perhaps TRBD2 (5 bases). CDR3 length equals 14 residues. The germline CDR1 and CDR2 sequences are GTSNPN and SVGIG (reference sequence). The germline V and J ends were trimmed by 4 bases and 0 bases, with 10 bases remaining between them. CDR3 nucleotide sequence: TGTGCCTGGAACCGGAGGCGCTCCTACAATGAGCAGTTCTTC. Translating it yields CAWNRRRSYNEQFF.

This clone was observed a few times. The chain joins TRBV2 to TRBJ2-2; 8 bases map to TRBD1. Germline CDR1 and CDR2: SNHLY and FYNNEI. Trimming removed 4 bases from V and 13 bases from J; junction bases left unmatched: 5. CDR3 length: 12 residues. The CDR3 DNA reads TGTGCCAGCAGTGGGACAGGGCGACTGCTGTTTTTT. Translating it yields CASSGTGRLLFF.

This clone was observed a handful of times. This sequence joins TRBV7-2 and TRBJ1-2; possible D gene TRBD1, 5 bases. The CDR3 totals 13 residues. The ends were cut back, 5 bases at V and 4 bases at J, with 11 bases in the middle. Germline loops: CDR1 SGHTA, CDR2 FQGNSA. CDR3 nucleotide sequence: TGTGCCAGCAGCCCCGACAGTTTCTATGGCTACACCTTC. It yields the protein CASSPDSFYGYTF.

This clone has a handful of counts. This chain links TRBV11-2 with TRBJ2-1; the D gene is possibly TRBD1 (5 bases). This CDR3 has 13 amino acids. Deletions cut 4 bases from V and 5 bases from J, with 9 bases between. Germline CDR1 is SGHAT and CDR2 is FQNNGV. The CDR3 DNA reads TGTGCCAGCAGCTCTAAGACAGACAATGAGCAGTTCTTC. Its translation: CASSSKTDNEQFF.

This rearrangement joins TRBV10-3 to TRBJ1-1, with 10 bases fitting TRBD1. The germline gives CDR1 ENHRY, CDR2 SYGVKD. This CDR3 spans 15 amino acids. Trimming at V came to 6 bases and at J to 4 bases, leaving 8 bases not matched to a gene. The CDR3 loop is CAISPGQGETTEAFF. The CDR3 DNA reads TGTGCCATCAGCCCCGGACAGGGGGAGACCACTGAAGCTTTCTTT.

This clone was counted between two and nine times. The V gene is TRBV29-1, the J gene TRBJ2-7; D not resolved. This CDR3 contains 11 residues. The V gene's germline CDR1 is SQVTM and CDR2 ANQGSEA. V lost 4 bases, J lost 3 bases, and 7 bases lay in between. Here the CDR3 reads CSVVRNYEQYF. The CDR3 DNA reads TGCAGCGTTGTCAGGAACTACGAGCAGTACTTC.

This clone was seen a few times. The J gene is TRBJ1-1, the V gene TRBV29-1, with 8 positions matching TRBD1. After removal of 7 bases from V and 4 bases from J, the junction contained 5 bases not matched to a gene. The CDR3 length is 12 residues. CDR1 and CDR2 (germline): SQVTM, ANQGSEA. Here the CDR3 DNA reads TGCAGCGGGGCAGGGGGCATCACTGAAGCTTTCTTT. Translated: CSGAGGITEAFF.

There are a few counts of this clone. The rearrangement joins TRBV5-1 to TRBJ1-1; D gene uncertain. The CDR3 covers 14 residues. V lost 7 bases and J lost 1, with 14 bases in between. Germline V gene lookup returns CDR1 SGHRS and CDR2 YFSETQ. The CDR3 DNA sequence: TGCGCCAGCTCCCTGAGGAGTTCGAACACTGAAGCTTTCTTT. Amino acids: CASSLRSSNTEAFF.

CDR3 in amino acids: CAWTRTSGRLTGELFF. In DNA, the CDR3 is TGTGCCTGGACACGGACTAGCGGGAGATTAACCGGGGAGCTGTTTTTT. V and J are TRBV30 and TRBJ2-2; TRBD2 aligns across 13 bases. This CDR3 is 16 amino acids long. CDR1 GTSNPN and CDR2 SVGIG come from the germline V gene (reference sequence). J lost 5 bases, V lost 4 bases, and 7 bases had no gene match.

The chain couples TRBV19 to TRBJ2-3; the match to TRBD2 covers 8 bases. V trimming: 3 bases; J trimming: 2 bases; junction bases outside the gene matches: 4. CDR1 and CDR2 from the germline V gene are LNHDA and SQIVND (reference sequence). This CDR3 region has 15 residues. CDR3 in DNA: TGTGCCAGTAGTATGTTAGCGGGACCCACAGATACGCAGTATTTT. It encodes CASSMLAGPTDTQYF. The full variable domain, its missing parts supplied by reference TRBV19 and TRBJ2-3, is DGGITQSPKYLFRKEGQNVTLSCEQNLNHDAMYWYRQDPGQGLRLIYYSQIVNDFQKGDIAEGYSVSREKKESFPLTVTSAQKNPTAFYLCASSMLAGPTDTQYFGPGTRLTVL.

This clone came up a few times. The J gene is TRBJ2-3, the V gene TRBV30; 8 bases line up with TRBD2. CDR1 is GTSNPN and CDR2 is SVGIG in the germline V gene (reference sequence). V was clipped by 3 bases and J by 11 bases; unmatched bases: 4. CDR3 size: 11 residues. Here the CDR3 reads CAWRHLAGQYF. CDR3 bases: TGTGCCTGGAGGCACCTAGCGGGGCAGTATTTT. The variable domain in full, completed from reference TRBV30 and TRBJ2-3, reads SQTIHQWPATLVQPVGSPLSLECTVEGTSNPNLYWYRQAAGRGLQLLFYSVGIGQISSEVPQNLSASRPQDRQFILSSKKLLLSDSGFYLCAWRHLAGQYFGPGTRLTVL.

This clone was seen a few times. The gene calls are TRBV7-9 and TRBJ2-1, with D perhaps TRBD1 (6 bases). V was clipped by 0 bases and J by 5 bases, with 14 bases between them. Germline V gene sequence: CDR1 SEHNR, CDR2 FQNEAQ (reference sequence). There are 16 residues in the CDR3. DNA for the CDR3: TGTGCCAGCAGCTTAGCCCGGGACAATGGGGACAATGAGCAGTTCTTC. Translating gives CASSLARDNGDNEQFF.